These 15 T cell receptor beta chains were sequenced from one sample in a study of shared clonotypes between healthy human individuals. Only in-frame clones appear in the TCRdb table, and some are missing; sequencing was by immunoSEQ multiplex PCR. The sample lists under 600,000 clones, 95% to 97% occurring once. The sample comprised naive CD4+ T cells sorted from blood. Subset of the sample: CD45RA+ positively selected. The receptors were gathered from a woman aged 25 to 39 in good health.

The chain recombines TRBV29-1 with TRBJ2-1, with unresolved D. Germline loops: CDR1 SQVTM, CDR2 ANQGSEA. Between the trimmed V and J ends, which lost 4 bases and 2 bases, there was a span of 9 bases. The CDR3 is made up of 13 amino acids. DNA for the CDR3: TGCAGCGTTGTAATAGGCGCCTACAATGAGCAGTTCTTC. This gives the protein CSVVIGAYNEQFF.

This chain links TRBV15 with TRBJ2-1; a weak D match, TRBD2 (6 bases). The V end was cut by 1 base, the J end by 5 bases, with 24 bases between. In germline, CDR1 is LNHNV, CDR2 YYDKDF (reference sequence). CDR3 length: 19 amino acids. The CDR3 nucleotides read TGTGCCACCAGCAGAGCAGCTGATAGTTTCCCACGCGGGAACAATGAGCAGTTCTTC. Protein sequence: CATSRAADSFPRGNNEQFF.

This sequence joins TRBV28 and TRBJ1-5; D not resolved. CDR1 is MDHEN, CDR2 SYDVKM, per germline. This CDR3 region has 15 residues. Trimming took 5 bases from V and 5 from J, leaving 16 bases between them. The CDR3: CASSPPREPHQPQHF. DNA for the CDR3: TGTGCCAGCAGTCCCCCCCGGGAACCGCATCAGCCCCAGCATTTT.

The chain recombines TRBV2 with TRBJ1-2; tentative D call: TRBD1 (5 bases). Germline V lookup: CDR1 SNHLY, CDR2 FYNNEI. The V and J ends lost 2 bases and 3 bases respectively, with 10 bases between them. This CDR3 spans 14 amino acids. The CDR3: CASSETDTYYGYTF. The CDR3, as DNA: TGTGCCAGCAGTGAAACGGACACCTACTATGGCTACACCTTC. Combining the CDR3 with reference TRBV2 and TRBJ1-2 gives the whole variable domain EPEVTQTPSHQVTQMGQEVILRCVPISNHLYFYWYRQILGQKVEFLVSFYNNEISEKSEIFDDQFSVERPDGSNFTLKIRSTKLEDSAMYFCASSETDTYYGYTFGSGTRLTVV.

V usage is TRBV2 and J usage is TRBJ1-2; perhaps TRBD1 as D (5 bases). Germline CDR1 is SNHLY and CDR2 is FYNNEI. V gave up 4 bases and J gave up 5 bases, with 14 bases separating them. This CDR3 contains 14 residues. The CDR3 spells CASSVLGLTYGYTF. The CDR3 DNA sequence: TGTGCCAGCAGTGTTCTGGGACTGACTTATGGCTACACCTTC.

This clone was detected once. The chain uses TRBV25-1 and TRBJ2-5; the D gene is possibly TRBD2 (6 bases). V shed 6 bases and J shed 5 bases, with 10 bases lying between them. Germline values: CDR1 MGHDK, CDR2 SYGVNS. The CDR3 covers 12 residues. Written as DNA, the CDR3 is TGTGCCAGCAGCGGGAGTATTGAGACCCAGTACTTC. Protein sequence: CASSGSIETQYF.

The chain couples TRBV2 to TRBJ2-7; D perhaps matches TRBD2 (6 bases). V was cut by 7 bases and J by 7 bases, with 23 bases left in between. Germline V gene data show CDR1 as SNHLY and CDR2 as FYNNEI. The CDR3 sequence is 15 residues long. CDR3 region: CASTLGGAGQGEQYF. CDR3 sequence (DNA): TGTGCCAGCACCCTCGGGGGAGCGGGTCAAGGAGAGCAGTACTTC.

This sequence joins TRBV4-1 and TRBJ1-3; TRBD1 matches 10 bases. This CDR3 region has 17 residues. V was pared by 0 bases and J by 4 bases, with 6 bases of the junction left unmatched. Germline-derived CDR1 and CDR2 are MGHRA and YSYEKL. CDR3: CASSQEGTGVAGNTIYF. The CDR3 DNA sequence: TGCGCCAGCAGCCAAGAAGGGACAGGGGTGGCCGGAAACACCATATATTTT.

The gene calls are TRBV5-1 and TRBJ2-6; 16 bases fit TRBD2. Germline loops: CDR1 SGHRS, CDR2 YFSETQ. Germline trimming cut 4 bases from V and 4 bases from J; bases unmatched to any gene: 5. The CDR3 spans 18 residues. CDR3 coding DNA: TGCGCCAGCAGCACGGGACTAGCGGGAGGGTCCGGGGCCAACGTCCTGACTTTC. This codes for CASSTGLAGGSGANVLTF.

The V gene is TRBV28, the J gene TRBJ2-7; TRBD1 aligns across 8 bases. CDR3 length: 15 residues. With V trimmed by 2 bases and J by 3 bases, 6 bases remained unmatched. CDR1 and CDR2 (germline): MDHEN, SYDVKM. The CDR3 DNA reads TGTGCCAGCAGTTTAAGGGACAGGTTAATCTACGAGCAGTACTTC. This sequence encodes CASSLRDRLIYEQYF.

The V gene is TRBV19, the J gene TRBJ2-1; D ambiguous. Trimming took off 6 bases at V and 8 bases at J, with 11 bases between the two ends. CDR3 size: 12 residues. Germline CDR1 is LNHDA and CDR2 is SQIVND (reference sequence). In DNA form, the CDR3 reads TGTGCCAGTAGCTCAGCTGGGGATGAGCAGTTCTTC. It is translated as CASSSAGDEQFF.

V gene TRBV30 combines with J gene TRBJ2-1, with a weak D call TRBD1 (5 bases). The V gene lost 1 base and the J gene lost 5 bases, with 21 bases spanning the gap. Looked up from germline, CDR1 is GTSNPN and CDR2 is SVGIG (reference sequence). The CDR3 is 17 amino acids. In nucleotides, the CDR3 is TGTGCCTGGAGTGGGGAAGGGGAAGGGAAGGTTAACAATGAGCAGTTCTTC. Protein sequence: CAWSGEGEGKVNNEQFF. Using reference TRBV30 and TRBJ2-1 for the parts outside the CDR3, the full variable domain is SQTIHQWPATLVQPVGSPLSLECTVEGTSNPNLYWYRQAAGRGLQLLFYSVGIGQISSEVPQNLSASRPQDRQFILSSKKLLLSDSGFYLCAWSGEGEGKVNNEQFFGPGTRLTVL.

The gene calls are TRBV6-4 and TRBJ2-1, with TRBD2 identical over 9 bases. The V segment lost 4 bases and the J segment 4 bases; nucleotides outside the gene matches: 5. The CDR3 is 15 amino acids. Germline values: CDR1 MRHNA, CDR2 SNTAGT. CDR3: CASSASRGGYNEQFF. CDR3 DNA: TGTGCCAGCAGTGCGTCGCGGGGGGGTTACAATGAGCAGTTCTTC.

This chain uses TRBV5-1 with TRBJ2-5; 12 positions match TRBD2. The J segment lost 7 bases and the V segment lost 4 bases, leaving 11 bases of the junction unmatched. The CDR3 has 16 amino acids. Germline assignment: CDR1 SGHRS and CDR2 YFSETQ. In DNA form, the CDR3 reads TGCGCCAGCAGCGAACGGACTAGCGGGGTCCTGGGGACCCAGTACTTC. This encodes CASSERTSGVLGTQYF.

The chain carries TRBV28 and TRBJ2-2; TRBD2 aligns across 12 bases. The CDR3 covers 16 residues. V shed 5 bases and J 6 bases; nucleotides not matched to a gene: 7. Per the germline V gene, CDR1 is MDHEN and CDR2 is SYDVKM. The CDR3 region has the DNA TGTGCCAGCAGTAAAACCGGGACTAGCGGGCCCGGGGAGCTGTTTTTT. It is translated as CASSKTGTSGPGELFF. Filled out from reference TRBV28 and TRBJ2-2, the complete variable domain reads DVKVTQSSRYLVKRTGEKVFLECVQDMDHENMFWYRQDPGLGLRLIYFSYDVKMKEKGDIPEGYSVSREKKERFSLILESASTNQTSMYLCASSKTGTSGPGELFFGEGSRLTVL.